These T cell receptor beta chains were read from a single sample in a study of cytomegalovirus exposure and HLA in healthy donors. TCRdb's copy holds only in-frame clones and misses some; the assay was immunoSEQ multiplex PCR. The sample consists of some 60,000 clones, roughly 80% of them appearing once. The sample was PBMCs. The origin of the receptors is a human donor in good health. Both conserved end residues are part of each CDR3. Fields, in order: CDR3 length, J gene, clone size, V gene, D gene, CDR3 protein, CDR3 DNA. D genes are given only for firm matches. Clone sizes are given selectively: once, few, many, or a class where the clone is expanded.

len: 13
j_gene: TRBJ2-5
abundance: NA
v_gene: TRBV7-6
d_gene: NA
CDR3aa: CASSRGPQETQYF
CDR3nt: TGTGCCAGCAGCAGGGGCCCACAAGAGACCCAGTACTTC

len: 13
j_gene: TRBJ2-7
abundance: NA
v_gene: TRBV25-1
d_gene: NA
CDR3aa: CASREAGGYEQYF
CDR3nt: TGTGCCAGCAGGGAGGCGGGTGGCTACGAGCAGTACTTC

len: 15
j_gene: TRBJ2-7
abundance: NA
v_gene: TRBV11-3
d_gene: TRBD1
CDR3aa: CASSLRTGGAYEQYF
CDR3nt: TGTGCCAGCAGCCTCCGGACAGGGGGGGCCTACGAGCAGTACTTC

len: 14
j_gene: TRBJ2-3
abundance: NA
v_gene: TRBV5-1
d_gene: NA
CDR3aa: CASRYMLGGDTQYF
CDR3nt: TGCGCCAGCAGATACATGCTGGGGGGAGATACGCAGTATTTT

len: 18
j_gene: TRBJ1-2
abundance: NA
v_gene: TRBV13
d_gene: NA
CDR3aa: CASSLGHSGGSVNYGYTF
CDR3nt: TGTGCCAGCAGCTTAGGCCACTCTGGAGGGAGCGTTAACTATGGCTACACCTTC

len: 14
j_gene: TRBJ2-1
abundance: NA
v_gene: TRBV30
d_gene: TRBD2
CDR3aa: CAWSTSGGYNEQFF
CDR3nt: TGTGCCTGGAGTACTAGCGGGGGTTACAATGAGCAGTTCTTC

len: 20
j_gene: TRBJ2-6
abundance: NA
v_gene: TRBV4-1
d_gene: NA
CDR3aa: CASSQDWGLTGRPGANVLTF
CDR3nt: TGCGCCAGCAGCCAAGATTGGGGCCTGACAGGCCGCCCTGGGGCCAACGTCCTGACTTTC

len: 15
j_gene: TRBJ1-2
abundance: NA
v_gene: TRBV19
d_gene: TRBD1
CDR3aa: CASSKGQGMNYGYTF
CDR3nt: TGTGCCAGTAGTAAGGGACAGGGTATGAACTATGGCTACACCTTC

len: 14
j_gene: TRBJ1-2
abundance: NA
v_gene: TRBV6-5
d_gene: NA
CDR3aa: CASSGLPLSVGYTF
CDR3nt: TGTGCCAGCAGCGGACTTCCATTATCTGTCGGCTACACCTTC

len: 15
j_gene: TRBJ1-6
abundance: few
v_gene: TRBV5-5
d_gene: TRBD1
CDR3aa: CASSDVTGGFSPLHF
CDR3nt: TGTGCCAGCAGCGACGTCACAGGGGGCTTTTCACCCCTCCACTTT

len: 17
j_gene: TRBJ1-6
abundance: NA
v_gene: TRBV18
d_gene: NA
CDR3aa: CASSPTHTGIYGSPLHF
CDR3nt: TGTGCCAGCTCACCCACTCACACAGGGATTTATGGTTCACCCCTCCACTTT

len: 15
j_gene: TRBJ2-5
abundance: NA
v_gene: TRBV7-9
d_gene: TRBD2
CDR3aa: CSSSSGGRGQETQYF
CDR3nt: TGTTCCAGCAGCTCGGGGGGGAGGGGGCAAGAGACCCAGTACTTC

len: 14
j_gene: TRBJ1-4
abundance: NA
v_gene: TRBV7-8
d_gene: NA
CDR3aa: CASSRVSTNEKLFF
CDR3nt: TGTGCCAGCAGCCGTGTTTCAACTAATGAAAAACTGTTTTTT

len: 14
j_gene: TRBJ2-7
abundance: NA
v_gene: TRBV16
d_gene: NA
CDR3aa: CASSQWGLGDEQYF
CDR3nt: TGTGCCAGCAGCCAATGGGGGCTCGGTGACGAGCAGTACTTC

len: 19
j_gene: TRBJ2-3
abundance: NA
v_gene: TRBV4-2
d_gene: TRBD2
CDR3aa: CASSQGGLAGAWGTDTQYF
CDR3nt: TGTGCCAGCAGCCAGGGCGGACTAGCGGGGGCGTGGGGCACAGATACGCAGTATTTT

len: 15
j_gene: TRBJ1-1
abundance: NA
v_gene: TRBV18
d_gene: NA
CDR3aa: CASSPTFSQNTEAFF
CDR3nt: TGTGCCAGCTCACCGACATTTTCTCAGAACACTGAAGCTTTCTTT

len: 15
j_gene: TRBJ1-3
abundance: NA
v_gene: TRBV7-9
d_gene: NA
CDR3aa: CASSLGTASGNTIYF
CDR3nt: TGTGCCAGCAGCTTAGGCACAGCCTCTGGAAACACCATATATTTT

len: 15
j_gene: TRBJ2-5
abundance: NA
v_gene: TRBV4-3
d_gene: NA
CDR3aa: CASSQGTSVQETQYF
CDR3nt: TGCGCCAGCAGCCAAGGTACATCCGTACAAGAGACCCAGTACTTC

len: 15
j_gene: TRBJ1-1
abundance: few
v_gene: TRBV5-1
d_gene: NA
CDR3aa: CASTQAFGWNTEAFF
CDR3nt: TGCGCCAGCACACAGGCCTTTGGATGGAACACTGAAGCTTTCTTT

len: 15
j_gene: TRBJ2-3
abundance: NA
v_gene: TRBV27
d_gene: TRBD2
CDR3aa: CASSLSGGSTDTQYF
CDR3nt: TGTGCCAGCAGTCTTAGCGGGGGTAGCACAGATACGCAGTATTTT

len: 14
j_gene: TRBJ2-1
abundance: NA
v_gene: TRBV9
d_gene: NA
CDR3aa: CASSEQTSYNEQFF
CDR3nt: TGTGCCAGCAGCGAACAGACTAGCTACAATGAGCAGTTCTTC

len: 17
j_gene: TRBJ2-1
abundance: NA
v_gene: TRBV11-1
d_gene: NA
CDR3aa: CASSLARPGLVYNEQFF
CDR3nt: TGTGCCAGCAGCTTAGCCCGACCGGGACTTGTGTACAATGAGCAGTTCTTC

len: 15
j_gene: TRBJ2-2
abundance: NA
v_gene: TRBV19
d_gene: TRBD1
CDR3aa: CASSPDRVDTGELFF
CDR3nt: TGTGCCAGTAGTCCGGACAGGGTGGACACCGGGGAGCTGTTTTTT

len: 15
j_gene: TRBJ1-2
abundance: NA
v_gene: TRBV18
d_gene: TRBD1
CDR3aa: CASSPSGQGAGGYTF
CDR3nt: TGTGCCAGCTCACCGTCGGGACAGGGGGCCGGTGGCTACACCTTC

len: 15
j_gene: TRBJ2-5
abundance: NA
v_gene: TRBV5-1
d_gene: NA
CDR3aa: CASSLESRDQETQYF
CDR3nt: TGCGCCAGCAGCTTGGAGTCCAGGGACCAAGAGACCCAGTACTTC

len: 13
j_gene: TRBJ1-4
abundance: NA
v_gene: TRBV10-1
d_gene: NA
CDR3aa: CASSESGAEKLFF
CDR3nt: TGCGCCAGCAGTGAGTCTGGGGCGGAAAAACTGTTTTTT

len: 16
j_gene: TRBJ2-3
abundance: NA
v_gene: TRBV5-1
d_gene: TRBD2
CDR3aa: CASSLVLGGATDTQYF
CDR3nt: TGCGCCAGCAGCTTGGTGCTCGGGGGGGCCACAGATACGCAGTATTTT

len: 14
j_gene: TRBJ2-1
abundance: NA
v_gene: TRBV19
d_gene: TRBD2
CDR3aa: CASSILSGRHEQFF
CDR3nt: TGTGCCAGTAGTATACTTAGCGGGCGCCATGAGCAGTTCTTC

len: 13
j_gene: TRBJ1-6
abundance: NA
v_gene: TRBV6-5
d_gene: NA
CDR3aa: CASSYSGGQPLHF
CDR3nt: TGTGCCAGCAGTTACTCGGGGGGGCAACCCCTCCACTTT

len: 14
j_gene: TRBJ2-7
abundance: NA
v_gene: TRBV4-3
d_gene: TRBD2
CDR3aa: CASSQEGGIYEQYF
CDR3nt: TGCGCCAGCAGCCAAGAGGGGGGGATTTACGAGCAGTACTTC

len: 14
j_gene: TRBJ2-3
abundance: NA
v_gene: TRBV7-2
d_gene: NA
CDR3aa: CASSLVPRGDTQYF
CDR3nt: TGTGCCAGCAGCTTAGTACCTAGAGGGGATACGCAGTATTTT

len: 15
j_gene: TRBJ2-5
abundance: NA
v_gene: TRBV7-6
d_gene: NA
CDR3aa: CASSLAPGFQETQYF
CDR3nt: TGTGCCAGCAGCTTAGCGCCAGGCTTCCAAGAGACCCAGTACTTC

len: 13
j_gene: TRBJ2-5
abundance: NA
v_gene: TRBV4-1
d_gene: NA
CDR3aa: CASSHWVEETQYF
CDR3nt: TGCGCCAGCAGCCATTGGGTGGAGGAGACCCAGTACTTC

len: 10
j_gene: TRBJ2-7
abundance: NA
v_gene: TRBV6-1
d_gene: TRBD1
CDR3aa: CASQGQGVRF
CDR3nt: TGTGCCAGCCAGGGACAGGGGGTAAGGTTC

len: 16
j_gene: TRBJ2-6
abundance: NA
v_gene: TRBV7-2
d_gene: NA
CDR3aa: CASSLGTASGANVLTF
CDR3nt: TGTGCCAGCAGCTTAGGGACAGCCTCTGGGGCCAACGTCCTGACTTTC

len: 16
j_gene: TRBJ1-3
abundance: once
v_gene: TRBV4-3
d_gene: TRBD1
CDR3aa: CASSQTGTANRNTIYF
CDR3nt: TGCGCCAGCAGCCAAACCGGGACAGCGAATAGAAACACCATATATTTT

len: 18
j_gene: TRBJ2-1
abundance: NA
v_gene: TRBV4-3
d_gene: TRBD2
CDR3aa: CASSQDPSGRTIINEQFF
CDR3nt: TGCGCCAGCAGCCAAGACCCTAGCGGGAGAACTATAATCAATGAGCAGTTCTTC

len: 15
j_gene: TRBJ2-7
abundance: NA
v_gene: TRBV28
d_gene: NA
CDR3aa: CASSYWQGSSYEQYF
CDR3nt: TGTGCCAGCAGTTATTGGCAGGGGAGCTCCTACGAGCAGTACTTC

len: 16
j_gene: TRBJ2-3
abundance: NA
v_gene: TRBV6-1
d_gene: NA
CDR3aa: CASSELGARGIDTQYF
CDR3nt: TGTGCCAGCAGTGAATTGGGTGCTAGGGGAATAGATACGCAGTATTTT

len: 15
j_gene: TRBJ2-3
abundance: NA
v_gene: TRBV4-1
d_gene: NA
CDR3aa: CASSQDSPRADTQYF
CDR3nt: TGCGCCAGCAGCCAAGATTCCCCCCGAGCAGATACGCAGTATTTT

len: 14
j_gene: TRBJ2-1
abundance: NA
v_gene: TRBV7-6
d_gene: NA
CDR3aa: CASSPQRVHNEQFF
CDR3nt: TGTGCCAGCAGCCCTCAGCGGGTTCACAATGAGCAGTTCTTC

len: 18
j_gene: TRBJ1-3
abundance: NA
v_gene: TRBV4-3
d_gene: TRBD1
CDR3aa: CASSLKVAGGTEGNTIYF
CDR3nt: TGCGCCAGCAGCCTAAAAGTCGCAGGGGGCACAGAGGGAAACACCATATATTTT

len: 17
j_gene: TRBJ2-7
abundance: NA
v_gene: TRBV4-2
d_gene: TRBD1
CDR3aa: CASSPRETGQGFYEQYF
CDR3nt: TGTGCCAGCAGCCCTAGAGAAACGGGACAGGGCTTCTACGAGCAGTACTTC

len: 15
j_gene: TRBJ1-5
abundance: NA
v_gene: TRBV18
d_gene: TRBD1
CDR3aa: CASSPVTGELQPQHF
CDR3nt: TGTGCCAGCTCACCGGTCACAGGGGAACTTCAGCCCCAGCATTTT

len: 18
j_gene: TRBJ1-2
abundance: NA
v_gene: TRBV4-1
d_gene: NA
CDR3aa: CASSQDPSKWGRGYGYTF
CDR3nt: TGCGCCAGCAGCCAAGATCCATCCAAGTGGGGCAGGGGATATGGCTACACCTTC

len: 17
j_gene: TRBJ1-6
abundance: once
v_gene: TRBV9
d_gene: TRBD1
CDR3aa: CASSAGPPTGGGSPLHF
CDR3nt: TGTGCCAGCAGCGCTGGGCCCCCGACAGGGGGTGGGTCACCCCTCCACTTT

len: 15
j_gene: TRBJ2-2
abundance: NA
v_gene: TRBV18
d_gene: NA
CDR3aa: CASSPGTRGTGELFF
CDR3nt: TGTGCCAGCTCACCCGGGACAAGGGGCACCGGGGAGCTGTTTTTT

len: 15
j_gene: TRBJ2-5
abundance: NA
v_gene: TRBV5-1
d_gene: TRBD2
CDR3aa: CASSSFRDYEETQYF
CDR3nt: TGCGCCAGCAGCTCATTCCGGGACTACGAAGAGACCCAGTACTTC

len: 12
j_gene: TRBJ2-7
abundance: NA
v_gene: TRBV4-2
d_gene: NA
CDR3aa: CASSGASYEQYF
CDR3nt: TGTGCCAGCAGCGGAGCATCCTACGAGCAGTACTTC

len: 15
j_gene: TRBJ2-3
abundance: once
v_gene: TRBV28
d_gene: NA
CDR3aa: CASSLLRGTTDTQYF
CDR3nt: TGTGCCAGCAGTTTATTACGGGGGACCACAGATACGCAGTATTTT

len: 14
j_gene: TRBJ1-2
abundance: NA
v_gene: TRBV30
d_gene: TRBD1
CDR3aa: CAWTTGTANYGYTF
CDR3nt: TGTGCCTGGACCACAGGGACAGCCAACTATGGCTACACCTTC

len: 15
j_gene: TRBJ1-2
abundance: NA
v_gene: TRBV27
d_gene: NA
CDR3aa: CASSLSVRGSYGYTF
CDR3nt: TGTGCCAGCAGTTTATCGGTCCGGGGTTCCTATGGCTACACCTTC